These 28 T cell receptor beta chains came from one sample sequenced in a study of T cell responses to AZD1222 COVID-19 vaccine. Assay used: immunoSEQ multiplex PCR; TCRdb lists only in-frame clones, some missing. The data show about 200,000 clones, with 93% seen just once and about 1% held by the top ten. The source material was peripheral blood, sampled 28 days after the second AZD1222 dose. The receptors stem from an adult who received the AZD1222 COVID-19 vaccine.

This chain's CDR3 is CASSQDLERQETQYF. The CDR3, as DNA: TGTGCCAGCAGCCAAGATCTTGAGCGCCAAGAGACCCAGTACTTC. The V call is TRBV3-1 (or the pseudogene TRBV3-2), the J call TRBJ2-5; no firm D call. The CDR3 sequence is 15 residues long. Germline CDR1 LGHDT, CDR2 YNNKEL (reference sequence). V lost 0 bases to trimming and J lost 1 base, with 9 bases between them.

V gene TRBV14 combines with J gene TRBJ1-5; D uncertain. The germline V gene has CDR1 SGHDN and CDR2 FVKESK. The CDR3 has 13 amino acids. Trimming removed 4 bases from V and 5 bases from J, with 9 bases in between. The CDR3 sequence is CASSLRTDQPQHF. The CDR3 DNA follows: TGTGCCAGCAGCCTCCGGACGGATCAGCCCCAGCATTTT. Based on the CDR3 plus reference TRBV14 and TRBJ1-5, the full variable domain is EAGVTQFPSHSVIEKGQTVTLRCDPISGHDNLYWYRRVMGKEIKFLLHFVKESKQDESGMPNNRFLAERTGGTYSTLKVQPAELEDSGVYFCASSLRTDQPQHFGDGTRLSIL.

The CDR3 DNA is TGTGCCAGCAGTCCCCGGACAGGGGCATGGAACACCGGGGAGCTGTTTTTT. It translates to CASSPRTGAWNTGELFF. J is TRBJ2-2 and V is TRBV28; the match to TRBD1 covers 9 bases. This CDR3 is built from 17 residues. Trimming cost V 5 bases and J 1 base; bases outside gene matches: 8. Germline assignment: CDR1 MDHEN and CDR2 SYDVKM.

This chain joins TRBV6-5 and TRBJ2-7; D is possibly TRBD1 or TRBD2 (6 bases each). CDR3 length equals 14 residues. With 2 bases removed from V and 5 bases from J, the gap between germline ends came to 13 bases. Germline CDR1 is MNHEY and CDR2 is SVGAGI. The CDR3 DNA reads TGTGCCAGCAGTTACGGGGGCGGGATCCACGAGCAGTACTTC. Translated, it gives CASSYGGGIHEQYF.

The chain joins TRBV4-1 to TRBJ1-1; possibly TRBD1 for D (5 bases). Germline CDR1 and CDR2: MGHRA and YSYEKL. V was trimmed by 0 bases and J by 4 bases, leaving 12 bases between them. The CDR3 totals 15 residues. The CDR3 DNA is TGCGCCAGCAGCCAAGATACAGGTAGGCCCACTGAAGCTTTCTTT. It translates to CASSQDTGRPTEAFF.

The V and J genes are TRBV6-1 and TRBJ1-2; maybe TRBD1 (6 bases). Trimming stripped 4 bases from V and 4 bases from J, with 19 bases between. Germline CDR1 and CDR2: MNHNS and SASEGT. CDR3 length: 16 residues. DNA for the CDR3: TGTGCCAGCAGTGGCCCGGGGGGCGCACCCTTCTATGGCTACACCTTC. The encoded protein is CASSGPGGAPFYGYTF.

The J gene is TRBJ1-2, the V gene TRBV12-2. TRBV12-2 represents a pseudogene. This CDR3 spans 18 amino acids. CDR3 protein: CASRLYMFSAASLYGYTF. CDR3 sequence (DNA): TGTGCAAGTCGCTTATACATGTTCTCGGCCGCTTCCCTCTATGGCTACACCTTC.

V usage is TRBV30 and J usage is TRBJ1-5; no reliable D call. Germline CDR1 GTSNPN, CDR2 SVGIG (reference sequence). There are 12 residues in the CDR3. V was trimmed by 5 bases and J by 4 bases, leaving 9 bases between them. CDR3 sequence: CAWAGLNQPQHF. DNA for the CDR3: TGTGCCTGGGCGGGGTTGAATCAGCCCCAGCATTTT.

Regarding this clone: The sample contains more than one DNA sequence encoding this CDR3. This chain links TRBV28 with TRBJ2-7; possible D gene TRBD1, 5 bases. Deletions cut 5 bases from V and 2 bases from J, with 10 bases between. This CDR3 spans 13 amino acids. Per the germline V gene, CDR1 is MDHEN and CDR2 is SYDVKM. In DNA form, the CDR3 reads TGTGCCAGCAGTCCCGGACAAACCTACGAGCAGTACTTC. It translates to CASSPGQTYEQYF.

V and J are TRBV5-1 and TRBJ1-2, with D perhaps matching TRBD1 (5 bases). Between the trimmed V and J ends, which lost 0 bases and 8 bases, there was a span of 14 bases. Germline CDR1 SGHRS, CDR2 YFSETQ. There are 14 residues in the CDR3. CDR3 nucleotides: TGCGCCAGCAGCTTGGGCGAGGGGATGAAGGGCTACACCTTC. It translates to CASSLGEGMKGYTF. The variable domain in full, with the rest retrieved from reference TRBV5-1 and TRBJ1-2, is KAGVTQTPRYLIKTRGQQVTLSCSPISGHRSVSWYQQTPGQGLQFLFEYFSETQRNKGNFPGRFSGRQFSNSRSEMNVSTLELGDSALYLCASSLGEGMKGYTFGSGTRLTVV.

This clone was recorded a few times. The chain links TRBV6-5 to TRBJ1-5, with unresolved D. This CDR3 is built from 15 residues. Germline V gene sequence: CDR1 MNHEY, CDR2 SVGAGI. Trimming cost V 5 bases and J 1 base, with 12 bases left between them. The CDR3 reads CASSNSDKSNQPQHF. For the CDR3, the DNA is TGTGCCAGCAGTAATTCAGACAAGAGCAATCAGCCCCAGCATTTT.

This rearrangement joins TRBV30 to TRBJ1-1, with TRBD1 identical over 7 bases. With 5 bases clipped from V and 11 bases from J, the junction kept 11 bases outside the gene matches. Per the germline V gene, CDR1 is GTSNPN and CDR2 is SVGIG (reference sequence). There are 12 residues in the CDR3. The CDR3, as DNA: TGTGCCTGGGTGCAGGGGGGGTTTGGGGCTTTCTTT. Translated, it gives CAWVQGGFGAFF.

The chain joins TRBV7-2 to TRBJ1-2; D might be TRBD1 (5 bases). CDR1 and CDR2 from the germline V gene are SGHTA and FQGNSA. Between the trimmed V and J ends, which lost 5 bases and 1 base, there was a span of 11 bases. This CDR3 region has 14 residues. The CDR3 reads CASSPGTDNYGYTF. The CDR3 DNA follows: TGTGCCAGCAGCCCCGGGACCGATAACTATGGCTACACCTTC.

In this sample, this clone turned up once. The chain links TRBV28 to TRBJ2-7; D is unclear. CDR1 and CDR2 from the germline V gene are MDHEN and SYDVKM. The CDR3 is 15 amino acids. V lost 5 bases and J lost 1, with 15 bases in between. This CDR3 reads CASSPSRPQSYEQYF. As DNA, the CDR3 is TGTGCCAGCAGTCCATCGCGGCCGCAGTCCTACGAGCAGTACTTC.

V is TRBV4-2 and J is TRBJ2-3, with 8 bases aligning to TRBD2. This CDR3 is 17 amino acids long. Per germline, CDR1 LGHNA and CDR2 YNFKEQ. V was pared by 0 bases and J by 8 bases, with 13 bases of the junction left unmatched. The CDR3 loop reads CASSQEGTAGGIGTQYF. The CDR3 coding sequence is TGTGCCAGCAGCCAAGAGGGCACGGCGGGGGGTATTGGTACGCAGTATTTT.

The chain couples TRBV4-2 to TRBJ2-2; TRBD1 is a possible D gene (6 bases). The CDR3 has 17 amino acids. The V gene lost 3 bases and the J gene lost 1 base, with 15 bases spanning the gap. Germline V gene sequence: CDR1 LGHNA, CDR2 YNFKEQ. The CDR3 here is CASSQEDIRGNTGELFF. The DNA for the CDR3 is TGTGCCAGCAGCCAGGAAGACATCAGGGGGAACACCGGGGAGCTGTTTTTT.

The genes are TRBV12-5 and TRBJ1-5, with D perhaps matching TRBD1 (5 bases). From germline, CDR1 is LGHNT and CDR2 FRNRAP. V was pared by 7 bases and J by 4 bases, with 11 bases between. CDR3 length: 13 residues. CDR3 in DNA: TGTGCTAGTGCCCCCGACAGTAATCAGCCCCAGCATTTT. Translation: CASAPDSNQPQHF.

The rearrangement links TRBV6-5 to TRBJ2-3, with a weak D call TRBD2 (6 bases). V gave up 8 bases and J gave up 1 base, with 16 bases separating them. This CDR3 has 15 amino acids. Germline V lookup: CDR1 MNHEY, CDR2 SVGAGI. The CDR3 sequence: CASGGTEAGTDTQYF. The CDR3 DNA sequence: TGTGCCAGCGGGGGGACTGAAGCAGGCACAGATACGCAGTATTTT.

V gene TRBV11-2 combines with J gene TRBJ1-2, with unresolved D. Trimming removed 1 base from V and 0 bases from J, with 3 bases in between. Germline CDR1 reads SGHAT; CDR2 reads FQNNGV. This CDR3 has 13 amino acids. CDR3 DNA sequence: TGTGCCAGCAGCTTAGCGGCTAACTATGGCTACACCTTC. Its protein is CASSLAANYGYTF.

The chain employs TRBV27 and TRBJ1-3, with TRBD1 as a possible D gene (6 bases). Trimming removed 5 bases from V and 0 bases from J, with 11 bases in between. CDR1 MNHEY and CDR2 SMNVEV come from the germline V gene (reference sequence). CDR3 length: 15 amino acids. The CDR3 region is CASSRTASSGNTIYF. DNA for the CDR3: TGTGCCAGCAGTCGGACAGCGAGCTCTGGAAACACCATATATTTT.

DNA for the CDR3: TGTGCCAGCAGTTTCCCGGGGTGGACCGGGGAGCTGTTTTTT. Amino acids: CASSFPGWTGELFF. J is TRBJ2-2 and V is TRBV11-1, with D perhaps matching TRBD2 (5 bases). Trimming cost V 6 bases and J 5 bases, with 13 bases left between them. Germline values: CDR1 SGHAT, CDR2 FQDESV (reference sequence). The CDR3 extends over 14 amino acids.

V usage is TRBV7-2 and J usage is TRBJ1-1; no clear D gene. V dropped 5 bases and J dropped 7 bases, with 17 bases sitting between them. CDR1 and CDR2 from the germline V gene are SGHTA and FQGNSA. The CDR3 runs 14 residues. The CDR3 here is CASSAMDGEFEAFF. CDR3 bases: TGTGCCAGCAGCGCAATGGACGGCGAATTTGAAGCTTTCTTT. The full variable domain, rest sourced from reference TRBV7-2 and TRBJ1-1, is GAGVSQSPSNKVTEKGKDVELRCDPISGHTALYWYRQSLGQGLEFLIYFQGNSAPDKSGLPSDRFSAERTGGSVSTLTIQRTQQEDSAVYLCASSAMDGEFEAFFGQGTRLTVV.

The sample holds a few counts of this clone. This chain uses TRBV5-5 with TRBJ1-4; weak D call: TRBD1 (5 bases). Trimming stripped 2 bases from V and 3 bases from J, with 11 bases between. CDR3 length: 15 residues. The germline gives CDR1 SGHKS, CDR2 YYEKEE (reference sequence). CDR3: CASSFVRASNEKLFF. The CDR3 region has the DNA TGTGCCAGCAGCTTCGTCAGGGCATCTAATGAAAAACTGTTTTTT. The variable domain in full, completed from reference TRBV5-5 and TRBJ1-4, reads DAGVTQSPTHLIKTRGQQVTLRCSPISGHKSVSWYQQVLGQGPQFIFQYYEKEERGRGNFPDRFSARQFPNYSSELNVNALLLGDSALYLCASSFVRASNEKLFFGSGTQLSVL.

There are a few counts of this clone. The chain employs TRBV5-1 and TRBJ2-2; a weak D match, TRBD2 (6 bases). V dropped 1 base and J dropped 4 bases, with 14 bases sitting between them. Germline V lookup: CDR1 SGHRS, CDR2 YFSETQ. This CDR3 is 16 amino acids long. CDR3 sequence: CASSLSAGMITGELFF. In DNA form, the CDR3 reads TGCGCCAGCAGCTTGTCGGCGGGGATGATCACCGGGGAGCTGTTTTTT.

The rearrangement joins TRBV6-5 to TRBJ1-4; TRBD1 agrees at 8 bases. Germline V lookup: CDR1 MNHEY, CDR2 SVGAGI. This CDR3 contains 16 residues. J lost 4 bases, V lost 4 bases, and 8 bases had no gene match. The CDR3 here is CASSFRTGIYNEKLFF. CDR3 sequence (DNA): TGTGCCAGCAGTTTCCGGACAGGGATTTATAATGAAAAACTGTTTTTT.

This chain joins TRBV12-3 or TRBV12-4 and TRBJ2-7, with D possibly being TRBD2 (6 bases). Trimming took off 3 bases at V and 6 bases at J, with 12 bases between the two ends. The CDR3 runs 13 residues. The CDR3 protein is CASSLGRDFEQYF. CDR3 nucleotides: TGTGCCAGCAGTTTGGGGCGGGACTTCGAGCAGTACTTC.

V gene TRBV6-5 combines with J gene TRBJ1-5; D is uncertain. The CDR3 loop spans 13 amino acids. From germline, CDR1 is MNHEY and CDR2 SVGAGI. V dropped 6 bases and J dropped 9 bases, with 15 bases sitting between them. CDR3 region: CASRETGRWPQHF. In nucleotides, the CDR3 is TGTGCCAGCAGAGAGACCGGGAGATGGCCCCAGCATTTT.

The genes are TRBV4-3 and TRBJ2-7; no definite D call. The CDR3 length is 14 residues. The V gene's germline CDR1 is LGHNA and CDR2 YSLEER. V lost 3 bases and J 2 bases, leaving 11 bases between the germline ends. The CDR3 DNA is TGCGCCAGCAGCCACGGTCGGCCCCCCTACGAGCAGTACTTC. Its protein is CASSHGRPPYEQYF.